Listed here is a single T cell receptor beta chain. These data are taken from a study of blood T cell repertoires in COVID-19. The CDR3 spans 17 residues. Germline CDR1 reads MNHNS; CDR2 reads SASEGT. The ends lost 4 bases at V and 4 bases at J; junction bases unmatched: 12. Repertoires were generated with immunoSEQ multiplex PCR, while TCRdb's copy carries only in-frame clones and drops some. This repertoire shows about 150,000 clones, roughly 80% found once; its top ten account for about 7.7%. This TCR was recovered from a man in his fifties who had recovered from COVID-19. The specimen sequenced was PBMCs or T cells enriched from blood (not recorded which). The genes are TRBV6-1 and TRBJ2-1; 8 bases map to TRBD1. CDR3 protein: CASSAIGQGAEYNEQFF. In DNA form, the CDR3 reads TGTGCCAGCAGTGCAATAGGACAGGGCGCCGAATACAATGAGCAGTTCTTC.